This TCR beta chain was retrieved from a study of T cells after yellow fever vaccination. As for the study in general: Any fraction with a low cell number was prepared using SMART-Seq v4 Ultra Low Input.

Study-level points and caveats: Though weaker, the secondary response peaked faster, on day 5 versus 15. In post-booster samples, most primary-vaccination clones reappeared (just under 98% CD4, roughly 89% CD8).

The CDR3 sequence is 15 residues long. The germline V and J ends were trimmed by 3 bases and 3 bases, with 11 bases remaining between them. The germline V gene encodes CDR1 LGHNA and CDR2 YSLEER. Production of TCR cDNA was by 5'RACE template switching, which also added a universal primer site and UMIs. Using its own MiXCR run on the 5' RACE reads, TCRdb lists one record per CDR3 protein. The sample consists of around 530,000 distinct CDR3 sequences, approximately 16% of them appearing once. Comments on this clonotype: Its antigen remains unidentified.

V gene TRBV4-3 combines with J gene TRBJ2-2; the D is unclear. The TCR comes from a man aged 18 to 35 who received the YFV17D yellow fever vaccine. The input for sequencing was PBMCs, taken 5 days after the first yellow fever vaccination. The CDR3 sequence is CASSQAGHYTGELFF. For the CDR3, the DNA is TGCGCCAGCAGCCAGGCCGGGCACTACACCGGGGAGCTGTTTTTT.